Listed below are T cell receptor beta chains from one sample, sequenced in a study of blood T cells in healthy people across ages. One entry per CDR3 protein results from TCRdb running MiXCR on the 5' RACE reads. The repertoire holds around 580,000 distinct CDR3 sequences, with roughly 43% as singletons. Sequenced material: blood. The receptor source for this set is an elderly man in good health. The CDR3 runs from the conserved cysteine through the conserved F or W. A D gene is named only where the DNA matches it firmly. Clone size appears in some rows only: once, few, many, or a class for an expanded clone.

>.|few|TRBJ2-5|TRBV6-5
CASSYRRAMGVGAQETQYF
TGTGCCAGCAGTTATCGACGGGCTATGGGAGTGGGGGCACAAGAGACTCAGTACTTC
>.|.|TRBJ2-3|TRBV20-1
CSARDAVTSTDTQYF
TGCAGTGCTAGAGATGCGGTTACTAGCACAGATACGCAGTATTTT
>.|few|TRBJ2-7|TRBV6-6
CASSYSSSEPSYEQYF
TGTGCCAGCAGTTACTCATCTAGCGAACCTTCCTACGAGCAGTACTTC
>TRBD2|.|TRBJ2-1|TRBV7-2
CASSLARLAGTYNEQFF
TGTGCCAGCAGCTTAGCTAGGCTAGCGGGAACGTACAATGAGCAGTTCTTC
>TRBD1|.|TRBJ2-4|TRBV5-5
CASSFDRDRNIQYF
TGTGCCAGCAGCTTTGACAGGGACCGAAACATTCAGTACTTC
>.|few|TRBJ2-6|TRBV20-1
CSAPFRSGANVLTF
TGCAGTGCTCCCTTTCGGTCTGGGGCCAACGTCCTGACTTTC
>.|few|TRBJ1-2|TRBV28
CASRPAGSDYGYTF
TGTGCCAGCAGGCCCGCGGGCTCGGACTATGGCTACACCTTC
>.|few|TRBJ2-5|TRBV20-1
CSARDRETGKGQETQYF
TGCAGTGCTAGAGATCGGGAGACAGGGAAGGGGCAAGAGACCCAGTACTTC
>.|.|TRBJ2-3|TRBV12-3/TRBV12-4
CANSWTGTDTQYF
TGTGCCAACTCTTGGACAGGCACAGATACGCAGTATTTT
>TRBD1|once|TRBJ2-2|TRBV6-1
CVSSGGQGSGELFF
TGTGTCAGCAGTGGGGGACAGGGGTCCGGGGAGCTGTTTTTT
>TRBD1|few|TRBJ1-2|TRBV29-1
CSVEGGQGGLYTF
TGCAGCGTTGAAGGGGGACAGGGAGGACTCTACACCTTC
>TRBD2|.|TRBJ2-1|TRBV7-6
CASSLVPGGYNEQFF
TGTGCTAGCAGCTTAGTCCCGGGGGGGTACAATGAGCAGTTCTTC
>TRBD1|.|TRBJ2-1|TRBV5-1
CASSLWTGDEQFF
TGCGCCAGCAGCCTGTGGACAGGGGATGAGCAGTTCTTC
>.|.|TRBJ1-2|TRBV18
CASSPGSGSYGYTF
TGTGCCAGCTCACCGGGCAGTGGAAGCTATGGCTACACCTTC
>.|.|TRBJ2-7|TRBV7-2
CASSSTPEATTHEQYF
TGTGCCAGCAGCTCCACCCCGGAAGCCACCACCCACGAGCAGTACTTC
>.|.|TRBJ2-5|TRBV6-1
CASRDGAGEQYF
TGTGCCAGCAGGGATGGTGCCGGTGAGCAGTACTTC
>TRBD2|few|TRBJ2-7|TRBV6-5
CASRTTGLASYEQYF
TGTGCCAGCAGGACTACGGGACTAGCGAGCTACGAGCAGTACTTC